The present entry profiles one T cell receptor beta chain with its context. Only a few counts were recorded for this clonotype. Its cognate antigen has yet to be identified. Within one base of it there is no much larger clone, and no base qualities were kept. This sample was taken from a study of patients and donors after allogeneic stem cell transplantation (dated by TCRdb to 2020 to 2022). The receptor library was made with RT-PCR. These reads were obtained on a NextSeq 550. In TCRdb, the public reads were trimmed at Q25 with fastp and aligned with MiXCR, with productive beta chains retained. Each entry is one CDR3 protein sequence, shown with its most common DNA and genes. This sample has about 150,000 distinct CDR3 sequences in its table, and approximately 40% of those were observed once. Approximately 50% of the sample is in the top ten clones. Based on the germline V gene, the CDR1 and CDR2 sequences are MGHDK and SYGVNS. Including cysteine and phenylalanine, the CDR3 has 14 amino acids. The CDR3 DNA has 42 bases and is translated from base 1. V and J lose 7 bases and 7 bases, and a span of 14 bases separates them.

The chain links TRBV25-1 with TRBJ1-6; no D gene is confidently identified. This clonotype originated in a human donor who was either an allogeneic HSCT recipient or a stem cell or donor lymphocyte infusion donor (not recorded which). It is not recorded whose cells these are; they may come from a transplant donor. The sample was blood, either unsorted or a sorted T cell fraction (not recorded which). The sequenced DNA: TGTGCCAGCACTTTGGGTGGGGTAAATTCACCCCTCCACTTT. Translation gives CASTLGGVNSPLHF.